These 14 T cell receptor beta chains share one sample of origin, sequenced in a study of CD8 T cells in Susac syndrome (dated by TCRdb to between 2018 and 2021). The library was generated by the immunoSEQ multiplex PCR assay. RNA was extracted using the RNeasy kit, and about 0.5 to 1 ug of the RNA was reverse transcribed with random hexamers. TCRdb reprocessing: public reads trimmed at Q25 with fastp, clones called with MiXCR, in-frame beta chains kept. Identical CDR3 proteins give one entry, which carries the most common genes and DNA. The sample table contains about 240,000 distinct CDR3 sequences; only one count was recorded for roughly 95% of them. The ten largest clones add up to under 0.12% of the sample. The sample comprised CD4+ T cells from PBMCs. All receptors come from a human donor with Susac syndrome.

The CDR3 nucleotides read TGCAGTGCCCGAGAGGGCACTAGCGGGGCCTACAATGAGCAGTTCTTC. It specifies CSAREGTSGAYNEQFF. The rearrangement uses TRBV20-1 and TRBJ2-1; 10 bases agree with TRBD2. The CDR3 is made up of 16 amino acids. Germline V lookup: CDR1 DFQATT, CDR2 SNEGSKA (reference sequence). With 6 bases clipped from V and 2 bases from J, the junction kept 10 bases outside the gene matches.

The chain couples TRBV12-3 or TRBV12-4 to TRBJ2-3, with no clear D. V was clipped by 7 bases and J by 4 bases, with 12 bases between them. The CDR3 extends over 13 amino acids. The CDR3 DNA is TGTGCCAGCACAGCCAGTCGGGCAGATACGCAGTATTTT. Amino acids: CASTASRADTQYF.

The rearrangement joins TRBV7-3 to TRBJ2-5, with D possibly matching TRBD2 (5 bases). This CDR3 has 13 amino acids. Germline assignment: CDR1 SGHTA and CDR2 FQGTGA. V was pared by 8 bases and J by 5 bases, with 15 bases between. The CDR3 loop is CASSPRGTETQYF. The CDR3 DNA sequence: TGTGCCAGCTCCCCCCGGGGTACGGAGACCCAGTACTTC.

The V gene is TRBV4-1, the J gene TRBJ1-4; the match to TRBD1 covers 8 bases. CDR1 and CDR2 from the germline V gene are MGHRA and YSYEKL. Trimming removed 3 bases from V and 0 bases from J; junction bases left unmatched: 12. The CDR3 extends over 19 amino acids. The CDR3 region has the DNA TGCGCCAGCAGCCACCGACAGGGGACAAGACCTGCAACTAATGAAAAACTGTTTTTT. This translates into CASSHRQGTRPATNEKLFF.

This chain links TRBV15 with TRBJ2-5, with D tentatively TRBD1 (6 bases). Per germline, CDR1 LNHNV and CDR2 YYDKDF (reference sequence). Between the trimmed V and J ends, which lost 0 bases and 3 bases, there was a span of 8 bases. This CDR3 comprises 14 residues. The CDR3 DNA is TGTGCCACCAGCAGAGATAAGGGGGAAGAGACCCAGTACTTC. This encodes CATSRDKGEETQYF.

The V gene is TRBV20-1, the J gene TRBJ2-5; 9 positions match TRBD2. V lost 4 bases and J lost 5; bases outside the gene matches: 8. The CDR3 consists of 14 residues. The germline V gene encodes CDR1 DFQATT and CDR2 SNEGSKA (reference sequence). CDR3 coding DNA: TGCAGTGCTATGGCTAGCGGGGAGGTGGAGACCCAGTACTTC. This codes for CSAMASGEVETQYF.

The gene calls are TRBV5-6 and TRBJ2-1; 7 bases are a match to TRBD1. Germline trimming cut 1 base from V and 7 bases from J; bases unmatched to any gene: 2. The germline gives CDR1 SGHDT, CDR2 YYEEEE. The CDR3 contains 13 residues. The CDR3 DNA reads TGTGCCAGCAGCTTGCCACAGGGGAATGAGCAGTTCTTC. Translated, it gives CASSLPQGNEQFF.

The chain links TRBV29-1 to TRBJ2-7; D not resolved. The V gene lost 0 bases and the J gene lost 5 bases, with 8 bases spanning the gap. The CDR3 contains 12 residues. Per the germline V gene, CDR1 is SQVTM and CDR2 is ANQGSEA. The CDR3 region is CSVEDGRDEQYF. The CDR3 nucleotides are TGCAGCGTTGAAGACGGAAGGGACGAGCAGTACTTC.

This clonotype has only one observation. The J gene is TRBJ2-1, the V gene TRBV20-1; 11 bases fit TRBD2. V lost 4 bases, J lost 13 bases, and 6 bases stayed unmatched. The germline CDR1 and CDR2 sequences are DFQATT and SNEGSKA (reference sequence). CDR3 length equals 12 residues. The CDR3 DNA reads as TGCAGTGCTACCCAACTAGCGGGGGATCAGTTCTTC. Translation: CSATQLAGDQFF.

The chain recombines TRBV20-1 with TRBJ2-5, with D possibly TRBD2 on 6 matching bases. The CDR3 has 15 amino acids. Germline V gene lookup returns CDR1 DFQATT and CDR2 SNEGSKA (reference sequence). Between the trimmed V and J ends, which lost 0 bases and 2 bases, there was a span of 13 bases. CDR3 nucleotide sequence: TGCAGTGCTAGAGATCCCGGGGGATCTCAAGAGACCCAGTACTTC. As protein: CSARDPGGSQETQYF.

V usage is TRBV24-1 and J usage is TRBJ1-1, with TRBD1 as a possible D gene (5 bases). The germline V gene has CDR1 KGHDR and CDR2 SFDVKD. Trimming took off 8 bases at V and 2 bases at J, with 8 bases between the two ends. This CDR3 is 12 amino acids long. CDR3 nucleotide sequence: TGTGCCACCACGGGGGGAAACACTGAAGCTTTCTTT. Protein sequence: CATTGGNTEAFF.

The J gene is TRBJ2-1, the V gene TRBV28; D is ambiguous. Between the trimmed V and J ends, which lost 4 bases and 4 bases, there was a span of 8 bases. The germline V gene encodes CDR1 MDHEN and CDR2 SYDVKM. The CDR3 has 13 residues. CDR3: CASSSLGYNEQFF. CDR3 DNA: TGTGCCAGCAGTTCACTGGGATACAATGAGCAGTTCTTC.

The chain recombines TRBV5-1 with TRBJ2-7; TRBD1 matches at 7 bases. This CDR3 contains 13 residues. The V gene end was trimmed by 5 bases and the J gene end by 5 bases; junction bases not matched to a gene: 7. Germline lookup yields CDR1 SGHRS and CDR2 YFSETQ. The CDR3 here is CASSGQGVDEQYF. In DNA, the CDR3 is TGCGCCAGCAGTGGTCAGGGGGTAGACGAGCAGTACTTC.

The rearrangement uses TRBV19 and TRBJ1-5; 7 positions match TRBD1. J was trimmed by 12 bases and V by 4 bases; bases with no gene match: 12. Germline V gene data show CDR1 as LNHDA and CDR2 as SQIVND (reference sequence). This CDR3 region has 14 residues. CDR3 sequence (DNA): TGTGCCAGTAGTACAGACAGGGTTATCGGGCTCCAGCATTTT. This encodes CASSTDRVIGLQHF.